This TCR beta chain was documented in a study of T cell repertoires in ileal Crohn's disease. Study details: Biopsies of inflamed ileum from the surgical specimen form M0 samples.

Assay: immunoSEQ multiplex PCR; the TCRdb copy retains only in-frame clones and omits some. The table includes fewer than 4,500 clones, roughly three quarters detected once. Time point meaning: inflamed ileum from the surgical specimen. CDR1 is SQVTM, CDR2 ANQGSEA, per germline. The ends were cut back, 7 bases at V and 1 base at J, with 13 bases in the middle. CDR3 length equals 13 residues. This sequence originates from an adult with Crohn's disease. The chain links TRBV29-1 to TRBJ1-1; D is perhaps TRBD1 (5 bases). The sequenced material came from ileal tissue. The CDR3 DNA reads as TGCAGCGCCGGGCGGCAGGGGAACACTGAAGCTTTCTTT. It codes for CSAGRQGNTEAFF.